These 23 T cell receptor beta chains were sequenced from one sample in a study of neurological immune-mediated disorders. TCRdb ran MiXCR on the 5' RACE reads and lists one entry per CDR3 protein. The data hold about 51,000 distinct CDR3 sequences, with approximately 15% observed a single time. Sequenced input: PBMCs. These receptors all come from a man aged 55 to 69 in good health.

This clonotype was counted ten times or more. This chain uses TRBV29-1 with TRBJ1-1; D is unresolved. The CDR3 sequence is 14 residues long. Germline CDR1 and CDR2: SQVTM and ANQGSEA. Between the trimmed V and J ends, which lost 4 bases and 0 bases, there was a span of 12 bases. The CDR3 DNA sequence: TGCAGCGTTGTGAGGCAGTCGATGAACACTGAAGCTTTCTTT. This codes for CSVVRQSMNTEAFF.

The table lists this clonotype with many counts. The J gene is TRBJ2-7, the V gene TRBV20-1, with TRBD1 as a possible D gene (5 bases). The CDR3 is 13 residues long. Trimming removed 8 bases from V and 2 bases from J, with 16 bases in between. Germline V gene lookup returns CDR1 DFQATT and CDR2 SNEGSKA (reference sequence). This CDR3 is CSPYKTEAYEQYF. The CDR3 DNA is TGCAGTCCTTATAAGACAGAAGCCTACGAGCAGTACTTC.

This clonotype was counted ten times or more. This may stem from a read error, because a much larger clone lies one nucleotide away. The chain employs TRBV9 and TRBJ1-6; D is unresolved. Per germline, CDR1 SGDLS and CDR2 YYNGEE. This CDR3 comprises 15 residues. CDR3 residues: CASSVQPENNSPHHF. In DNA, the CDR3 is TGTGCCAGCAGCGTCCAGCCCGAGAATAATTCACCCCACCACTTT. The full variable domain, rest sourced from reference TRBV9 and TRBJ1-6, is DSGVTQTPKHLITATGQRVTLRCSPRSGDLSVYWYQQSLDQGLQFLIQYYNGEERAKGNILERFSAQQFPDLHSELNLSSLELGDSALYFCASSVQPENNSPHHFGNGTRLTVT.

This clonotype was observed many times. The chain recombines TRBV7-9 with TRBJ2-1; 8 bases match TRBD2. The V gene end was trimmed by 5 bases and the J gene end by 12 bases; junction bases not matched to a gene: 12. The germline V gene has CDR1 SEHNR and CDR2 FQNEAQ (reference sequence). The CDR3 sequence is 14 residues long. The CDR3: CASSLGGLGLGQFF. The DNA for the CDR3 is TGTGCCAGCAGCCTCGGGGGACTAGGGTTGGGGCAGTTCTTC.

The table lists this clonotype with many counts. The chain has TRBV7-9 and TRBJ1-5; D might be TRBD1 (5 bases). V lost 4 bases and J lost 1, with 8 bases in between. This CDR3 has 14 residues. The V gene's germline CDR1 is SEHNR and CDR2 FQNEAQ (reference sequence). This CDR3 is CASSSGLSNQPQHF. In DNA form, the CDR3 reads TGTGCCAGCAGCTCAGGGCTAAGCAATCAGCCCCAGCATTTT.

There are many counts of this clonotype. The chain has TRBV3-1 and TRBJ1-6, with D tentatively TRBD1 (5 bases). Germline CDR1 and CDR2: LGHDT and YNNKEL (reference sequence). The CDR3 contains 15 residues. The V end lost 1 base, the J end lost 7 bases, and 11 bases lay between the germline ends. CDR3 DNA sequence: TGTGCCAGCAGCCAAGGAGGGAGGGGCAATTCACCCCTCCACTTT. Encoded protein: CASSQGGRGNSPLHF.

This clonotype was observed at least ten times. This chain connects TRBV20-1 to TRBJ2-1; TRBD2 matches at 7 bases. The CDR3 loop spans 14 amino acids. With 5 bases clipped from V and 2 bases from J, the junction kept 6 bases outside the gene matches. Per germline, CDR1 DFQATT and CDR2 SNEGSKA (reference sequence). The CDR3: CSAGGGRAYNEQFF. The CDR3 DNA is TGCAGTGCTGGGGGGGGGAGGGCCTACAATGAGCAGTTCTTC.

This clonotype was counted ten times or more. V and J are TRBV28 and TRBJ2-7; D is tentatively TRBD1 or TRBD2 (5 bases each). V lost 6 bases and J 0 bases, leaving 15 bases between the germline ends. Per germline, CDR1 MDHEN and CDR2 SYDVKM. The CDR3 covers 15 residues. The DNA for the CDR3 is TGTGCCAGCAGCGCCCCTAGAGGGACCTCCTACGAGCAGTACTTC. It specifies CASSAPRGTSYEQYF.

About this clonotype: This could be a read error, since a much larger clone is one nucleotide away. V and J are TRBV20-1 and TRBJ2-3; D is possibly TRBD1 or TRBD2 (5 bases each). The V and J ends lost 0 bases and 2 bases respectively, with 18 bases between them. Germline CDR1 and CDR2: DFQATT and SNEGSKA (reference sequence). CDR3 length: 17 residues. DNA for the CDR3: TGCAGTGCTAGAGATTCCGGGGCAGGGTGGTCCACAGATACGCAGTATTTT. Protein product: CSARDSGAGWSTDTQYF.

This clonotype is medium-sized. This chain connects TRBV7-2 to TRBJ2-2; no firm D call. Germline CDR1 is SGHTA and CDR2 is FQGNSA. Trimming removed 5 bases from V and 4 bases from J, with 8 bases in between. The CDR3 length is 13 residues. The CDR3 region has the DNA TGTGCCAGCAGCCCAGGCATCACCGGGGAGCTGTTTTTT. Translating it yields CASSPGITGELFF.

This clonotype was picked up many times. V usage is TRBV24-1 and J usage is TRBJ2-5; 8 nucleotides line up with TRBD2. Germline-derived CDR1 and CDR2 are KGHDR and SFDVKD. This CDR3 comprises 13 residues. The V segment lost 6 bases and the J segment 4 bases; nucleotides outside the gene matches: 3. The CDR3 is CATSWRGVETQYF. In nucleotides, the CDR3 is TGTGCCACCAGTTGGCGGGGGGTAGAGACCCAGTACTTC.

This clonotype was observed at least ten times. The CDR3 DNA reads as TGCAGTGCTAGGGGTCCCCTAGCGCCCAACAATGAGCAGTTCTTC. Its translation is CSARGPLAPNNEQFF. V gene TRBV20-1 combines with J gene TRBJ2-1; a possible D gene is TRBD2 (6 bases). The CDR3 covers 15 residues. Deletions cut 3 bases from V and 5 bases from J, with 17 bases between. Germline loops: CDR1 DFQATT, CDR2 SNEGSKA (reference sequence).

There are many counts of this clonotype. CDR3 in amino acids: CSVEDRASYEQYF. The DNA of the CDR3 is TGCAGCGTTGAAGATAGGGCTAGCTACGAGCAGTACTTC. The chain recombines TRBV29-1 with TRBJ2-7; D gene unclear. CDR3 size: 13 residues. Per germline, CDR1 SQVTM and CDR2 ANQGSEA. V lost 0 bases, J lost 3 bases, and 9 bases lay in between.

At least ten counts were recorded for this clonotype. The CDR3 sequence is CASSLFSVRETQYF. The DNA of the CDR3 is TGTGCCAGCAGCTTGTTTTCGGTGCGGGAGACCCAGTACTTC. V is TRBV5-6 and J is TRBJ2-5; no definite D call. The CDR3 is 14 residues long. In germline, CDR1 is SGHDT, CDR2 YYEEEE. The ends were cut back, 1 base at V and 5 bases at J, with 12 bases in the middle.

This clonotype showed up many times. The chain uses TRBV12-3 or TRBV12-4 and TRBJ1-1, with D unresolved. The CDR3 consists of 14 residues. V shed 3 bases and J shed 4 bases, with 12 bases lying between them. The CDR3: CASSFVHPSTEAFF. The CDR3 DNA sequence: TGTGCCAGCAGTTTTGTACACCCGTCCACTGAAGCTTTCTTT.

The chain couples TRBV6-5 to TRBJ2-1, with D perhaps matching TRBD1 (5 bases). V gave up 9 bases and J gave up 0 bases, with 12 bases separating them. CDR3 length equals 14 residues. CDR1 and CDR2 (germline): MNHEY, SVGAGI. This CDR3 is CAREGQGSYNEQFF. CDR3 sequence (DNA): TGTGCCAGGGAAGGTCAGGGCTCCTACAATGAGCAGTTCTTC.

The chain carries TRBV5-1 and TRBJ2-5; the D is unclear. This CDR3 contains 15 residues. Trimming took 0 bases from V and 2 from J, leaving 11 bases between them. Germline loops: CDR1 SGHRS, CDR2 YFSETQ. The DNA for the CDR3 is TGCGCCAGCAGCTTGGAGGGCAGAAGTCAAGAGACCCAGTACTTC. Its translation is CASSLEGRSQETQYF.

This clonotype was observed at least ten times. The chain carries TRBV28 and TRBJ2-4, with 7 nucleotides matching TRBD2. Germline CDR1 MDHEN, CDR2 SYDVKM. The V segment lost 7 bases and the J segment 2 bases; nucleotides outside the gene matches: 8. The CDR3 sequence is 15 residues long. The DNA of the CDR3 is TGTGCCAGCAAAGGGTGGGGGGGAACCAAAAACATTCAGTACTTC. Translated: CASKGWGGTKNIQYF. The variable domain in full, with the rest retrieved from reference TRBV28 and TRBJ2-4, is DVKVTQSSRYLVKRTGEKVFLECVQDMDHENMFWYRQDPGLGLRLIYFSYDVKMKEKGDIPEGYSVSREKKERFSLILESASTNQTSMYLCASKGWGGTKNIQYFGAGTRLSVL.

This clonotype has at least ten counts. The V and J genes are TRBV9 and TRBJ2-7; the D gene is possibly TRBD1 (6 bases). Germline V gives CDR1 SGDLS, CDR2 YYNGEE. V was trimmed by 0 bases and J by 0 bases, leaving 7 bases between them. This CDR3 is built from 14 residues. CDR3 sequence: CASSVGTDSYEQYF. CDR3 nucleotide sequence: TGTGCCAGCAGCGTAGGGACAGACTCCTACGAGCAGTACTTC.

This clonotype was picked up many times. The chain couples TRBV27 to TRBJ1-1, with 12 nucleotides matching TRBD1. Germline loops: CDR1 MNHEY, CDR2 SMNVEV (reference sequence). V shed 7 bases and J 7 bases; nucleotides not matched to a gene: 7. This CDR3 spans 14 amino acids. This CDR3 is CASTRDRGLGEAFF. In DNA, the CDR3 is TGTGCCAGCACCCGGGACAGGGGGCTCGGTGAAGCTTTCTTT.

This clonotype was seen ten or more times. The chain combines TRBV5-1 with TRBJ2-3; D ambiguous. There are 16 residues in the CDR3. Germline values: CDR1 SGHRS, CDR2 YFSETQ. V was cut by 2 bases and J by 0 bases, with 13 bases left in between. In DNA, the CDR3 is TGCGCCAGCAGCTTAGGTGGTGGGTCGAGCACAGATACGCAGTATTTT. Translated: CASSLGGGSSTDTQYF.

Many counts were recorded for this clonotype. This chain uses TRBV5-1 with TRBJ2-7; the match to TRBD2 covers 9 bases. The CDR3 consists of 13 residues. The ends lost 3 bases at V and 7 bases at J; junction bases unmatched: 5. Per the germline V gene, CDR1 is SGHRS and CDR2 is YFSETQ. The DNA of the CDR3 is TGCGCCAGCAGCTCGGCGCGGGAGGGGGAGCAGTACTTC. Its protein product is CASSSAREGEQYF.

This clonotype was counted ten times or more. V usage is TRBV7-9 and J usage is TRBJ2-1; 9 bases map to TRBD1. V was pared by 1 base and J by 4 bases, with 5 bases of the junction left unmatched. The CDR3 covers 16 residues. Germline V gene sequence: CDR1 SEHNR, CDR2 FQNEAQ (reference sequence). The CDR3 DNA reads TGTGCCAGCAGCTTAGACGACAGGGGGTCTTACAATGAGCAGTTCTTC. Its translation: CASSLDDRGSYNEQFF. The whole variable domain, remainder taken from reference TRBV7-9 and TRBJ2-1, is DTGVSQNPRHKITKRGQNVTFRCDPISEHNRLYWYRQTLGQGPEFLTYFQNEAQLEKSRLLSDRFSAERPKGSFSTLEIQRTEQGDSAMYLCASSLDDRGSYNEQFFGPGTRLTVL.